This is a list of T cell receptor beta chains from one sample in a study of blood T cell repertoires in COVID-19. Profiled with immunoSEQ multiplex PCR; TCRdb holds only in-frame clones, not every one. This sample has approximately 400,000 clones; approximately 88% occur once, and the top ten carry approximately 12%. The sample comprised peripheral blood. The receptor source for this set is a woman between 50 and 59 years old with COVID-19, enrolled during active disease. Each CDR3 is given without its conserved first and last residue.

TRBV4-1,TRBJ2-7,ASSQDGTSWYEQY
TRBV7-8,TRBJ2-7,ASSSVHRGGEQY
TRBV3-1/TRBV3-2,TRBJ1-1,ASSEGAGDTEAF
TRBV7-2,TRBJ1-2,ASSPPDDARGYT
TRBV6-5,TRBJ2-2,ASSYGQGANTGELF
TRBV5-6,TRBJ1-2,ASSLGTDYGYT
TRBV29-1,TRBJ2-1,SVEEGRGEDNEQF
TRBV15,TRBJ1-1,ATSVDRNTEAF
TRBV6-5,TRBJ1-4,ASHRAPNEKLF
TRBV19,TRBJ2-1,ASSIDAGGHRNEQF
TRBV19,TRBJ1-2,ASSIGWGTATYGYT
TRBV6-5,TRBJ1-5,ASRGDAWEQPQH
TRBV3-1/TRBV3-2,TRBJ2-1,ASSLTGTGNEQF
TRBV6-6,TRBJ2-7,ASSEAHDSREQY
TRBV2,TRBJ1-2,ASIGTALFGHT
TRBV4-1,TRBJ2-7,ASSRRTEVEEQY
TRBV6-1,TRBJ1-5,ASSEVLNQPQH
TRBV5-1,TRBJ2-2,ASSSMTGHGNTGELF
TRBV9,TRBJ1-2,ASSVGWPSYGYT
TRBV4-1,TRBJ2-5,ASSQGQGADQETQY
TRBV7-2,TRBJ2-3,ASSLGSSGGPLDTQY
TRBV11-2,TRBJ2-1,ASATTAGEQF
TRBV7-2,TRBJ1-1,ASSAWRGTEAF
TRBV11-3,TRBJ2-1,ASSSGPIHNEQF
TRBV30,TRBJ1-6,ASNRNIDSGLNSPLH
TRBV6-5,TRBJ2-3,ASSYKGQVQTDTQY
TRBV11-2,TRBJ2-3,ASSLELRGGSSTDTQY
TRBV12-3/TRBV12-4,TRBJ1-2,ASSPDRGYGYT
TRBV29-1,TRBJ1-3,SVESRAGNTIY
TRBV10-1,TRBJ1-1,ATSRPTVEAF
TRBV15,TRBJ2-3,ATSRIARASTDTQY
TRBV9,TRBJ2-1,ASSVRTSDNNEQF
TRBV28,TRBJ2-1,ASSFPIRLASSSYNEQF
TRBV27,TRBJ1-1,ASTVGGTGGEAF
TRBV18,TRBJ2-7,ASSPRTGSSYEQY
TRBV10-3,TRBJ1-5,AITDIYSNQPQH
TRBV5-1,TRBJ2-7,ASSPSGGVYEQY
TRBV9,TRBJ1-6,ASSVEQGANSPLH
TRBV11-3,TRBJ2-1,ASSLTGGRSNEQF
TRBV27,TRBJ1-2,ASSPRQPDNYGYT
TRBV6-5,TRBJ1-2,ASSNSGDGYT
TRBV27,TRBJ2-2,ASSLQAWNTGELF
TRBV5-4,TRBJ1-3,ASSLGRSSGNTIY
TRBV7-9,TRBJ2-2,ASSFLEHSAGELF
TRBV6-5,TRBJ1-2,ASSPSLHYGYT
TRBV29-1,TRBJ2-7,SVRTGTGYHEQY